The T cell receptor beta chain under discussion was sequenced for a study of blood T cell repertoires in COVID-19. Study overall: COVID-19 samples from acute and convalescent phases originated in the United States, Italy and Spain. Sources were T cells, B-cell-depleted T cells, or PBMCs; the material itself was cDNA or gDNA.

The germline CDR1 and CDR2 sequences are LNHDA and SQIVND (reference sequence). J lost 6 bases, V lost 5 bases, and 9 bases had no gene match. This CDR3 contains 15 residues. Under the authors' procedure: Reference gene primers were amplified, and this amplification served to estimate nucleated cell counts. The method was immunoSEQ multiplex PCR; TCRdb's version includes in-frame clones alone and lacks a portion of them. The V and J calls and clone size are taken from that table; D and trimming were inferred from the DNA. This table holds over 70,000 clones, 75% to 85% found once. The TCR sequence derives from a woman of 80 years or more with acute or convalescent COVID-19. What was sequenced was peripheral blood. V usage is TRBV19 and J usage is TRBJ1-4; TRBD1 matches 7 bases. The CDR3 DNA is TGTGCCAGTAGTGAGGGAGAACAGGGGTATGAAAAACTGTTTTTT. Translating gives CASSEGEQGYEKLFF.